The following is a T cell receptor beta chain sequence with its context. Its matching antigen is unknown. The source of the sample is a study of graft-versus-host responses after intestinal transplantation. Study-level background: The recipients all started with anti-thymocyte globulin induction and then took tacrolimus and steroids for around three years.

This CDR3 spans 15 amino acids. The V end was cut by 5 bases, the J end by 3 bases, with 15 bases between. Germline CDR1 and CDR2: SGHTA and FQGTGA. Study-wide points: Marrow from the recipient contained GvH clones, some of which had appeared first in ileum or blood. When patients had graft-donor T cell macrochimerism, their allografts held high graft-versus-host to host-versus-graft clonal ratios. GvH clone levels peaked in circulation, and this peak was associated with early post-transplant HvG declines.

Sequenced by immunoSEQ multiplex PCR; TCRdb stores in-frame clones only, minus some. This table has tens of thousands of clones, 94% appearing once. The sample in question was unstimulated CD4+ T cells sorted from spleen or lymph node cells, obtained before transplant. This TCR was sampled from a human donor who was the organ donor for an intestinal transplant. The rearrangement uses TRBV7-3 and TRBJ2-3, with D tentatively TRBD2 (6 bases). The chain's CDR3 is CASSLRPGGTDTQYF. CDR3 DNA sequence: TGTGCCAGCAGCCTGAGGCCTGGGGGGACAGATACGCAGTATTTT.